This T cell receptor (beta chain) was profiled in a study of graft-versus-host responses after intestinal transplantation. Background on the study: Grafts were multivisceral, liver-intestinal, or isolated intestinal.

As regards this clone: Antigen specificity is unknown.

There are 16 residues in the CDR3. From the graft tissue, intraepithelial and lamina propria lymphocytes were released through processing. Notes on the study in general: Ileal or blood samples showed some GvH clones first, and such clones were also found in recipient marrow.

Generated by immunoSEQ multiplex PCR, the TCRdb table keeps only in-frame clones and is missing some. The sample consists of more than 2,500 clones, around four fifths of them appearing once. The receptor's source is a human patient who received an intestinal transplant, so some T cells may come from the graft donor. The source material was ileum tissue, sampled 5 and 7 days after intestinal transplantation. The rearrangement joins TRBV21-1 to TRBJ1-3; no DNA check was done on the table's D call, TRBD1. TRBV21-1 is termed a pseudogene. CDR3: CASSKADRGRGNTIYF. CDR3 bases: TGTGCCAGCAGCAAAGCCGACAGGGGGCGCGGGAACACCATATATTTT.